This T cell receptor (beta chain) was identified during a study of beta chain features in type 1 diabetes. The CDR3 loop spans 15 amino acids. V shed 0 bases and J 5 bases; nucleotides not matched to a gene: 6. The V gene's germline CDR1 is SGHDT and CDR2 YYEEEE. Investigators reverse transcribed all isolated RNA, so they sequenced expressed TCRB transcripts. Sequencing used immunoSEQ multiplex PCR; TCRdb keeps in-frame clones, though not all of them. This sample has some 350,000 clones, with about 13% found just once. About this clone: Its target is not known.

Study-wide findings and caveats: For Type 1 diabetes patients, all four CD4+ subsets carried TCRB CDR3s that were moderately but significantly shorter.

Sequencing input: naive CD4+ T cells from blood. The rearrangement joins TRBV5-6 to TRBJ1-1; 8 nucleotides align to TRBD1. The clonotype was recovered from a woman younger than 30 with type 1 diabetes. The CDR3 sequence: CASSLVSGGRTEAFF. As DNA, the CDR3 is TGTGCCAGCAGCTTGGTCTCAGGGGGCCGGACTGAAGCTTTCTTT.